This TCR beta chain was sequenced during a study of STAT5B mutations in CD4+ large granular lymphocyte leukemia. This CDR3 is 16 amino acids long. The V and J ends lost 4 bases and 0 bases, in that order; junction bases with no gene match: 7. Per germline, CDR1 MDHEN and CDR2 SYDVKM. The method was immunoSEQ multiplex PCR; TCRdb's version includes in-frame clones alone and lacks a portion of them. This table holds some 30,000 clones, 81% found once. The TCR was taken from a human donor in good health. Input material: CD4+ T cells from blood buffy coats. This sequence joins TRBV28 and TRBJ2-7, with TRBD2 identical over 9 bases. Here the CDR3 reads CASSSTLAGVSYEQYF. Written as DNA, the CDR3 is TGTGCCAGCAGTTCCACCTTAGCGGGAGTCTCCTACGAGCAGTACTTC. The whole variable domain, remainder taken from reference TRBV28 and TRBJ2-7, is DVKVTQSSRYLVKRTGEKVFLECVQDMDHENMFWYRQDPGLGLRLIYFSYDVKMKEKGDIPEGYSVSREKKERFSLILESASTNQTSMYLCASSSTLAGVSYEQYFGPGTRLTVT.